This entry lists 9 T cell receptor beta chains sequenced from one sample in a study of cytomegalovirus exposure and HLA in healthy donors. This PCR relied on a set of 60 Vbeta primers and 13 Jbeta primers. The method was immunoSEQ multiplex PCR; TCRdb's version includes in-frame clones alone and lacks a portion of them. The sample holds tens of thousands of clones, more than 80% seen once. Sample: PBMCs. Receptors originate from a woman in her 30s in good health and CMV-seronegative.

This clone was picked up a small number of times. The chain links TRBV7-9 to TRBJ1-1, with no clear D. V dropped 1 base and J dropped 2 bases, with 20 bases sitting between them. Germline loops: CDR1 SEHNR, CDR2 FQNEAQ (reference sequence). The CDR3 extends over 18 amino acids. The CDR3 bases are TGTGCCAGCAGCTTAGGTGGACGGGGATTAGTTGAAAACACTGAAGCTTTCTTT. Protein: CASSLGGRGLVENTEAFF.

This clone appeared a few times. The chain has TRBV28 and TRBJ2-6; maybe TRBD2 (7 bases). V was cut by 5 bases and J by 0 bases, with 20 bases left in between. The CDR3 covers 19 residues. Germline V gene data show CDR1 as MDHEN and CDR2 as SYDVKM. This chain's CDR3 is CASSASWGGSNSGANVLTF. The CDR3 DNA sequence: TGTGCCAGCAGTGCGTCCTGGGGGGGCTCTAACTCTGGGGCCAACGTCCTGACTTTC.

The gene calls are TRBV19 and TRBJ2-2; TRBD1 agrees at 7 bases. V dropped 6 bases and J dropped 1; count of bases not matched to a gene: 5. Germline CDR1 LNHDA, CDR2 SQIVND (reference sequence). The CDR3 has 15 residues. The CDR3 here is CASRTQGQNTGELFF. CDR3 sequence (DNA): TGTGCCAGTAGGACACAGGGGCAGAACACCGGGGAGCTGTTTTTT. The full variable domain, with the rest looked up from reference TRBV19 and TRBJ2-2, is DGGITQSPKYLFRKEGQNVTLSCEQNLNHDAMYWYRQDPGQGLRLIYYSQIVNDFQKGDIAEGYSVSREKKESFPLTVTSAQKNPTAFYLCASRTQGQNTGELFFGEGSRLTVL.

This clone was found once. This sequence joins TRBV27 and TRBJ2-7; D is possibly TRBD2 (7 bases). Trimming stripped 2 bases from V and 0 bases from J, with 11 bases between. The CDR3 covers 15 residues. Per the germline V gene, CDR1 is MNHEY and CDR2 is SMNVEV (reference sequence). The CDR3 spells CASSLEGGLSYEQYF. CDR3 DNA sequence: TGTGCCAGCAGTTTAGAGGGGGGGCTCTCCTACGAGCAGTACTTC.

This chain joins TRBV9 and TRBJ2-5; D might be TRBD1 (6 bases). Between the trimmed V and J ends, which lost 3 bases and 4 bases, there was a span of 13 bases. The CDR3 runs 14 residues. Germline assignment: CDR1 SGDLS and CDR2 YYNGEE. The CDR3 protein is CASSAQGTPETQYF. The CDR3 DNA follows: TGTGCCAGCAGCGCCCAGGGGACCCCAGAGACCCAGTACTTC.

J is TRBJ1-4 and V is TRBV23-1; the match to TRBD1 covers 9 bases. TRBV23-1 is labeled an ORF, and its function is uncertain. This CDR3 is built from 16 residues. V was clipped by 5 bases and J by 4 bases; unmatched bases: 8. As DNA, the CDR3 is TGCGCCAGCAGTGAGGACCGGGACAGGGATAATGAAAAACTGTTTTTT. Translated, it gives CASSEDRDRDNEKLFF.

The V gene is TRBV5-1, the J gene TRBJ1-1; D remains unclear. The CDR3 runs to 12 residues. CDR1 and CDR2 from the germline V gene are SGHRS and YFSETQ. The ends were cut back, 2 bases at V and 3 bases at J, with 5 bases in the middle. CDR3 amino acids: CASSFGDTEAFF. The CDR3 nucleotides read TGCGCCAGCAGCTTCGGTGACACTGAAGCTTTCTTT.

The chain recombines TRBV25-1 with TRBJ2-5; TRBD2 agrees at 7 bases. Germline assignment: CDR1 MGHDK and CDR2 SYGVNS. The junction had 7 bases not matched to a gene; V was cut back by 1 base and J by 2 bases. There are 16 residues in the CDR3. The CDR3 DNA is TGTGCCAGCAGTGAATTTGGGGGGGTGGGACAAGAGACCCAGTACTTC. This translates into CASSEFGGVGQETQYF.

The chain uses TRBV19 and TRBJ1-1; no clear D. Trimming took off 11 bases at V and 7 bases at J, with 14 bases between the two ends. CDR3 length: 11 residues. CDR1 is LNHDA, CDR2 SQIVND, per germline (reference sequence). The CDR3 DNA follows: TGTGCCTGGAGTAAGAGTCGTGAAGCTTTCTTT. This encodes CAWSKSREAFF.